This entry lists 28 T cell receptor beta chains sequenced from one sample in a study of blood T cell repertoires in COVID-19. Clones were read by immunoSEQ multiplex PCR, and TCRdb kept only the in-frame ones, dropping some. The sample yields about 110,000 clones, approximately 86% seen once. The specimen sequenced was peripheral blood. The source of these receptors is a woman in her fifties or sixties with active or convalescent COVID-19.

Here the CDR3 DNA reads TGTGCCACCAGTGACGGACTCGAGCAGTACTTC. Its translation: CATSDGLEQYF. V usage is TRBV24-1 and J usage is TRBJ2-7, with D possibly matching TRBD2 (5 bases). Looked up from germline, CDR1 is KGHDR and CDR2 is SFDVKD. V lost 4 bases to trimming and J lost 6 bases, with 6 bases between them. The CDR3 totals 11 residues.

The chain recombines TRBV6-6 with TRBJ1-1; D perhaps matches TRBD1 (5 bases). Germline CDR1 reads MNHNY; CDR2 reads SVGAGI (reference sequence). V lost 7 bases to trimming and J lost 4 bases, with 16 bases between them. The CDR3 loop spans 14 amino acids. The CDR3 region has the DNA TGTGCCAGCACACTGCAGGGTCAGGGCACTGAAGCTTTCTTT. Amino acid sequence: CASTLQGQGTEAFF.

The CDR3 spells CASSVLEAYNEQFF. The CDR3 nucleotides are TGTGCCAGCAGCGTACTAGAGGCCTACAATGAGCAGTTCTTC. The chain combines TRBV9 with TRBJ2-1, with D hard to call. With 1 base removed from V and 2 bases from J, the gap between germline ends came to 7 bases. The CDR3 sequence is 14 residues long. Germline V gene sequence: CDR1 SGDLS, CDR2 YYNGEE.

The chain employs TRBV9 and TRBJ2-1, with 8 positions matching TRBD2. CDR1 is SGDLS, CDR2 YYNGEE, per germline. Trimming removed 0 bases from V and 2 bases from J; junction bases left unmatched: 7. The CDR3 has 17 residues. The DNA of the CDR3 is TGTGCCAGCAGCGTAGCTCCGACTAGCGCGACCTACAATGAGCAGTTCTTC. This encodes CASSVAPTSATYNEQFF.

V gene TRBV27 combines with J gene TRBJ2-1, with unresolved D. V lost 5 bases, J lost 6 bases, and 14 bases lay in between. CDR1 and CDR2 (germline): MNHEY, SMNVEV (reference sequence). This CDR3 contains 14 residues. The CDR3 sequence is CASSPPWAGNEQFF. In nucleotides, the CDR3 is TGTGCCAGCAGTCCACCCTGGGCCGGCAATGAGCAGTTCTTC.

The chain joins TRBV7-8 to TRBJ2-3; D remains ambiguous. Germline V gene sequence: CDR1 SGHVS, CDR2 FQNEAQ. V was clipped by 5 bases and J by 1 base, with 13 bases between them. This CDR3 has 15 residues. The CDR3 bases are TGTGCCAGCAGCCCCACCCGCGGTCGCACAGATACGCAGTATTTT. Its translation is CASSPTRGRTDTQYF.

The chain combines TRBV28 with TRBJ2-4; no clear D. V lost 8 bases to trimming and J lost 2 bases, with 13 bases between them. Germline CDR1 reads MDHEN; CDR2 reads SYDVKM. CDR3 size: 14 residues. DNA of the CDR3: TGTGCCAGCCACTCAACTACGCCCAAAAACATTCAGTACTTC. Translating gives CASHSTTPKNIQYF.

A few counts support this clone. V and J are TRBV5-1 and TRBJ2-7; D ambiguous. V lost 0 bases to trimming and J lost 4 bases, with 5 bases between them. From germline, CDR1 is SGHRS and CDR2 YFSETQ. The CDR3 length is 12 residues. Here the CDR3 DNA reads TGCGCCAGCAGCTTGGGGGCTTACGAGCAGTACTTC. Amino acid sequence: CASSLGAYEQYF.

The chain combines TRBV9 with TRBJ2-5, with D tentatively TRBD1 (6 bases). The CDR3 length is 13 residues. V was shortened by 3 bases and J by 7 bases, with 13 bases between the two germline ends. The germline V gene encodes CDR1 SGDLS and CDR2 YYNGEE. In DNA form, the CDR3 reads TGTGCCAGCAGCGGAACCACACAGGGGACCCAGTACTTC. This encodes CASSGTTQGTQYF.

The CDR3 nucleotides are TGTGCCAGCAGTCTATTGGGGGGGTCTCGGGAGACCCAGTACTTC. Translated: CASSLLGGSRETQYF. The V gene is TRBV9, the J gene TRBJ2-5; TRBD2 matches 7 bases. This CDR3 has 15 residues. The junction had 12 bases not matched to a gene; V was cut back by 5 bases and J by 5 bases. CDR1 is SGDLS and CDR2 is YYNGEE in the germline V gene.

This chain joins TRBV4-2 and TRBJ1-1; TRBD1 might be the D (6 bases). V lost 8 bases, J lost 1 base, and 14 bases lay in between. This CDR3 is 14 amino acids long. CDR1 is LGHNA and CDR2 is YNFKEQ in the germline V gene. The CDR3 DNA follows: TGTGCCAGCCGACACAGGGCTAAGAACACTGAAGCTTTCTTT. Residues: CASRHRAKNTEAFF.

DNA of the CDR3: TGTGCCAGCAGCCCATTGGGGGGTAATTGGGGTAATGGCTACACCTTC. This sequence encodes CASSPLGGNWGNGYTF. The rearrangement links TRBV7-9 to TRBJ1-2; a possible D gene is TRBD1 (5 bases). V lost 5 bases, J lost 6 bases, and 22 bases lay in between. Per germline, CDR1 SEHNR and CDR2 FQNEAQ (reference sequence). The CDR3 has 16 amino acids.

The chain combines TRBV7-6 with TRBJ2-1; 12 bases are a match to TRBD2. Trimming removed 0 bases from V and 9 bases from J; junction bases left unmatched: 9. The CDR3 runs to 17 residues. The germline V gene has CDR1 SGHVS and CDR2 FNYEAQ. The CDR3 region is CASSLAPLAGGPGEQFF. As DNA, the CDR3 is TGTGCCAGCAGCTTAGCACCCCTAGCGGGAGGGCCGGGTGAGCAGTTCTTC.

This chain links TRBV27 with TRBJ2-3; D is perhaps TRBD1 (5 bases). The germline gives CDR1 MNHEY, CDR2 SMNVEV (reference sequence). The CDR3 consists of 15 residues. V was pared by 4 bases and J by 2 bases, with 13 bases between. CDR3 nucleotide sequence: TGTGCCAGCAGTTCGATGGGGCTAAACACAGATACGCAGTATTTT. This sequence encodes CASSSMGLNTDTQYF.

Only one count was recorded for this clone. The J gene is TRBJ2-3, the V gene TRBV6-2 or TRBV6-3, with 8 bases fitting TRBD1. Germline CDR1 MNHEY, CDR2 SVGEGT. Trimming cost V 3 bases and J 4 bases; bases outside gene matches: 6. This CDR3 is 15 amino acids long. CDR3 sequence: CASSYWTGRPDTQYF. CDR3 DNA: TGTGCCAGCAGTTATTGGACAGGGAGGCCAGATACGCAGTATTTT.

The chain combines TRBV29-1 with TRBJ2-5; D is ambiguous. From germline, CDR1 is SQVTM and CDR2 ANQGSEA. Trimming took off 6 bases at V and 5 bases at J, with 13 bases between the two ends. CDR3 length: 12 amino acids. The CDR3 bases are TGCAGCGTCCGAGAGGTCGGGGAGACCCAGTACTTC. Translation gives CSVREVGETQYF. The variable domain in full, completed from reference TRBV29-1 and TRBJ2-5, reads SAVISQKPSRDICQRGTSLTIQCQVDSQVTMMFWYRQQPGQSLTLIATANQGSEATYESGFVIDKFPISRPNLTFSTLTVSNMSPEDSSIYLCSVREVGETQYFGPGTRLLVL.

CDR3: CASRPGLAAYNEQFF. The CDR3 DNA reads TGCGCCAGCAGACCGGGACTAGCGGCATACAATGAGCAGTTCTTC. The chain uses TRBV10-2 and TRBJ2-1; TRBD2 aligns across 11 bases. V was pared by 6 bases and J by 4 bases, with 5 bases of the junction left unmatched. This CDR3 spans 15 amino acids. Germline V lookup: CDR1 WSHSY, CDR2 SAAADI.

The J gene is TRBJ2-5, the V gene TRBV9, with 10 positions matching TRBD2. V shed 3 bases and J 5 bases; nucleotides not matched to a gene: 13. CDR1 SGDLS and CDR2 YYNGEE come from the germline V gene. The CDR3 length is 17 residues. The CDR3 sequence is CASSGGASGRGFETQYF. The CDR3 bases are TGTGCCAGCAGCGGGGGGGCTAGCGGGAGAGGGTTTGAGACCCAGTACTTC.

The CDR3 DNA sequence: TGTGCCAGCAGCTTTTTGGGGGGATTCTACGAGCAGTACTTC. This encodes CASSFLGGFYEQYF. The chain has TRBV7-6 and TRBJ2-7; D possibly corresponds to TRBD2 (6 bases). V lost 3 bases, J lost 3 bases, and 12 bases lay in between. The CDR3 has 14 amino acids. Germline V gene data show CDR1 as SGHVS and CDR2 as FNYEAQ.

V gene TRBV5-6 combines with J gene TRBJ2-7; TRBD1 aligns across 9 bases. Germline trimming cut 2 bases from V and 3 bases from J; bases unmatched to any gene: 3. The germline gives CDR1 SGHDT, CDR2 YYEEEE. The CDR3 length is 14 residues. CDR3: CASSFKTGGYEQYF. For the CDR3, the DNA is TGTGCCAGCAGCTTTAAGACAGGGGGCTACGAGCAGTACTTC.

The CDR3: CASSPRGGSGANVLTF. The CDR3 DNA sequence: TGTGCCAGTAGTCCCAGGGGCGGCTCTGGGGCCAACGTCCTGACTTTC. This chain joins TRBV19 and TRBJ2-6, with D perhaps matching TRBD1 (6 bases). CDR1 LNHDA and CDR2 SQIVND come from the germline V gene (reference sequence). The CDR3 length is 16 residues. V lost 5 bases to trimming and J lost 0 bases, with 11 bases between them. Full variable domain (outside the CDR3, taken from reference TRBV19 and TRBJ2-6): DGGITQSPKYLFRKEGQNVTLSCEQNLNHDAMYWYRQDPGQGLRLIYYSQIVNDFQKGDIAEGYSVSREKKESFPLTVTSAQKNPTAFYLCASSPRGGSGANVLTFGAGSRLTVL.

The chain joins TRBV28 to TRBJ2-2; 8 bases fit TRBD1. The J segment lost 5 bases and the V segment lost 5 bases, leaving 4 bases of the junction unmatched. CDR1 MDHEN and CDR2 SYDVKM come from the germline V gene. The CDR3 contains 14 residues. This CDR3 reads CASSTGGQTGELFF. The CDR3 coding sequence is TGTGCCAGCAGTACAGGGGGGCAAACCGGGGAGCTGTTTTTT.

V and J are TRBV1 and TRBJ2-3; no DNA check was done on the table's D call, TRBD2. TRBV1 is assigned pseudogene status. The CDR3 totals 18 residues. The CDR3 DNA sequence: TGCACCAGCAGCCCATTAGAGCGGGAGTTACGGGGCACAGATACGCAGTATTTT. Its translation is CTSSPLERELRGTDTQYF.

The chain uses TRBV24-1 and TRBJ2-1, with 10 positions matching TRBD1. Germline trimming cut 3 bases from V and 9 bases from J; bases unmatched to any gene: 10. This CDR3 is built from 16 residues. Per germline, CDR1 KGHDR and CDR2 SFDVKD. CDR3 sequence: CATSDLRDRGSGEQFF. Here the CDR3 DNA reads TGTGCCACCAGTGATCTCCGGGACAGGGGAAGTGGTGAGCAGTTCTTC.

V gene TRBV5-4 combines with J gene TRBJ2-7, with D possibly matching TRBD2 (5 bases). Germline V gives CDR1 SGHNT, CDR2 YYREEE (reference sequence). This CDR3 contains 12 residues. V was shortened by 4 bases and J by 3 bases, with 8 bases between the two germline ends. This CDR3 reads CASSIGSYEQYF. The CDR3 bases are TGTGCCAGCAGCATAGGGAGCTACGAGCAGTACTTC.

The chain's CDR3 is CASSPRQGDEKLFF. CDR3 in DNA: TGTGCCAGCTCACCGAGACAGGGGGATGAAAAACTGTTTTTT. The rearrangement joins TRBV18 to TRBJ1-4, with 9 bases aligning to TRBD1. Germline assignment: CDR1 KGHSH and CDR2 LQKENI. V was pared by 3 bases and J by 6 bases, with 2 bases of the junction left unmatched. The CDR3 sequence is 14 residues long.

The chain couples TRBV7-9 to TRBJ1-4; 7 nucleotides align to TRBD1. The length of the CDR3 is 15 residues. Germline CDR1 is SEHNR and CDR2 is FQNEAQ (reference sequence). V trimming: 5 bases; J trimming: 6 bases; junction bases outside the gene matches: 9. CDR3 nucleotides: TGTGCCAGCAGCATCCAACAGGGGACGTATGAAAAACTGTTTTTT. Translated, it gives CASSIQQGTYEKLFF.

The V and J genes are TRBV4-2 and TRBJ2-1; 11 bases line up with TRBD2. Germline V gene sequence: CDR1 LGHNA, CDR2 YNFKEQ. The CDR3 length is 17 residues. V shed 4 bases and J 4 bases; nucleotides not matched to a gene: 9. The CDR3 is CASSLVAGGRTYNEQFF. The CDR3 DNA sequence: TGTGCCAGCAGCCTTGTAGCGGGAGGGCGTACATACAATGAGCAGTTCTTC.